Listed below are T cell receptor beta chains from one sample, sequenced in a study of T cells in Graves' hyperthyroidism and ophthalmopathy. In TCRdb, the multiplex PCR reads were re-called with MiXCR into one record per CDR3 protein. The repertoire holds 550,000 to 650,000 distinct CDR3 sequences, with about 14% as singletons. The sample comprised blood. The source is a woman aged 40 to 50 with Graves' hyperthyroidism. Both conserved end residues are part of each CDR3. D genes are given only for firm matches. Not all rows give a size; the values are once, few, many and, for expanded clones, a class.

>TRBV6-2/TRBV6-3|14|TRBJ2-1|many|.
CASSSSPTSNEQFF
TGTGCCAGCAGTTCGAGCCCGACAAGCAATGAGCAGTTCTTC
>TRBV6-4|16|TRBJ2-1|.|.
CASSQDFTDSYNEQFF
TGTGCCAGCAGCCAGGACTTCACGGACTCCTACAATGAGCAGTTCTTC
>TRBV19|17|TRBJ2-3|.|TRBD2
CASKLAGVSPETDTQYF
TGTGCCAGTAAGCTAGCGGGAGTCTCTCCGGAGACAGATACGCAGTATTTT
>TRBV20-1|14|TRBJ2-1|many|TRBD2
CSAVLAGVTNEQFF
TGCAGTGCTGTTCTAGCGGGAGTCACCAATGAGCAGTTCTTC
>TRBV11-3|17|TRBJ2-1|many|.
CASSLDRVTEAHNEQFF
TGTGCCAGCAGCTTAGATCGGGTGACAGAAGCTCACAATGAGCAGTTCTTC
>TRBV11-2|18|TRBJ2-3|.|.
CASSSSWTDTLEGDTQYF
TGTGCCAGCAGCTCGTCGTGGACAGACACATTGGAGGGAGATACGCAGTATTTT
>TRBV5-1|15|TRBJ1-1|few|.
CASNTRTASNTEAFF
TGCGCCAGCAACACCCGGACAGCTAGTAACACTGAAGCTTTCTTT
>TRBV7-2|14|TRBJ2-7|few|TRBD2
CASSTLGLVYEQYF
TGTGCCAGCAGTACACTGGGACTAGTCTACGAGCAGTACTTC
>TRBV6-2/TRBV6-3|16|TRBJ2-1|many|.
CASSSVSVSSYNEQFF
TGTGCCAGCAGTTCCGTCTCCGTGTCCTCCTACAATGAGCAGTTCTTC
>TRBV11-2|14|TRBJ2-7|many|.
CASSLAGSGEEQYF
TGTGCCAGCAGCTTAGCTGGTTCCGGGGAAGAGCAGTACTTC
>TRBV27|12|TRBJ1-2|few|TRBD1
CASRTGVYGYTF
TGTGCCAGCAGGACAGGGGTCTATGGCTACACCTTC
>TRBV4-1|15|TRBJ1-2|few|.
CASSQEAGSYNGYTF
TGCGCCAGCAGCCAAGAGGCCGGGTCGTATAATGGCTACACCTTC
>TRBV20-1|14|TRBJ2-1|.|TRBD2
CSARTSGEGNEQFF
TGCAGTGCTAGGACTAGCGGGGAGGGTAATGAGCAGTTCTTC
>TRBV20-1|13|TRBJ2-5|.|TRBD1
CSARGQVQETQYF
TGCAGTGCTAGGGGACAGGTTCAAGAGACCCAGTACTTC
>TRBV4-1|15|TRBJ2-5|.|TRBD1
CASSQIGQGEETQYF
TGCGCCAGCAGCCAAATTGGACAGGGTGAAGAGACCCAGTACTTC
>TRBV7-2|15|TRBJ2-7|many|TRBD2
CASSLEQGLYYEQYF
TGTGCCAGCAGCTTAGAGCAGGGACTATACTACGAGCAGTACTTC
>TRBV20-1|14|TRBJ1-4|many|TRBD1
CSASHRQGNEKLFF
TGCAGTGCTAGCCATCGACAGGGGAATGAAAAACTGTTTTTT
>TRBV7-8|13|TRBJ2-7|many|.
CASSFGLAYEQYF
TGTGCCAGCAGCTTCGGTCTGGCCTACGAGCAGTACTTC
>TRBV19|14|TRBJ2-2|.|TRBD1
CASKGQLLTGELFF
TGTGCCAGCAAGGGACAGCTTCTAACCGGGGAGCTGTTTTTT
>TRBV12-5|17|TRBJ2-7|.|TRBD2
CASGHSLTSGNYNEQYF
TGTGCTAGTGGCCACTCCCTGACTAGCGGGAACTACAATGAGCAGTACTTC
>TRBV3-1|15|TRBJ2-2|many|.
CASSHAGTPTGELFF
TGTGCCAGCAGCCATGCCGGGACACCCACCGGGGAGCTGTTTTTT
>TRBV18|15|TRBJ1-2|few|.
CASSPSGGIDYGYTF
TGTGCCAGCTCACCAAGTGGGGGAATAGACTATGGCTACACCTTC
>TRBV30|13|TRBJ1-5|many|.
CAWSQGSAQPQHF
TGTGCCTGGAGCCAGGGTTCCGCTCAGCCCCAGCATTTT
>TRBV3-1|13|TRBJ1-1|.|.
CASSPWGDNEAFF
TGTGCCAGCAGCCCTTGGGGGGACAATGAAGCTTTCTTT
>TRBV10-1|16|TRBJ2-7|.|.
CASSESDWDPTYEQYF
TGCGCCAGCAGTGAGTCAGATTGGGACCCCACCTACGAGCAGTACTTC
>TRBV30|17|TRBJ2-5|.|TRBD2
CAWSIRRTSGSFETQYF
TGTGCCTGGAGTATACGCAGGACTAGCGGGAGTTTTGAGACCCAGTACTTC
>TRBV28|15|TRBJ2-3|many|.
CASSLLTGTLDTQYF
TGTGCCAGCAGTTTATTAACGGGGACGTTAGATACGCAGTATTTT
>TRBV7-2|14|TRBJ2-2|once|TRBD1
CASNSGGRAGELFF
TGTGCCAGCAATTCAGGGGGCAGGGCCGGGGAGCTGTTTTTT
>TRBV24-1|14|TRBJ1-2|many|.
CATSDPQGNYGYTF
TGTGCCACCAGTGATCCTCAGGGAAACTATGGCTACACCTTC
>TRBV19|17|TRBJ2-1|few|TRBD2
CASSIPGLAGGLAEQFF
TGTGCCAGTAGTATTCCGGGACTAGCGGGAGGGCTGGCTGAGCAGTTCTTC
>TRBV30|14|TRBJ2-1|many|.
CAWSPGGGNNEQFF
TGTGCCTGGAGCCCAGGTGGAGGAAACAATGAGCAGTTCTTC
>TRBV6-1|16|TRBJ2-3|many|.
CASSPRGGSLADTQYF
TGTGCCAGCAGCCCCAGGGGCGGGAGTCTGGCAGATACGCAGTATTTT
>TRBV7-3|15|TRBJ1-6|few|.
CASSLGMGVNSPLHF
TGTGCCAGCAGCTTAGGGATGGGGGTTAATTCACCCCTCCACTTT
>TRBV7-9|20|TRBJ2-3|many|TRBD2
CASSLAVGRVGTRNTDTQYF
TGTGCCAGCAGCTTAGCGGTCGGCCGGGTGGGGACTAGAAACACAGATACGCAGTATTTT
>TRBV5-1|15|TRBJ2-7|many|TRBD1
CASSSPGTGIYEQYF
TGCGCCAGCAGCTCCCCCGGGACAGGGATATACGAGCAGTACTTC
>TRBV24-1|12|TRBJ1-2|.|TRBD1
CATGDRGYGYTF
TGTGCCACCGGTGACAGGGGATATGGCTACACCTTC
>TRBV28|16|TRBJ2-1|many|TRBD1
CASRGEQGSTYNEQFF
TGTGCCAGCAGAGGTGAACAGGGGTCCACCTACAATGAGCAGTTCTTC
>TRBV20-1|14|TRBJ2-1|.|TRBD1
CSASTGGADNEQFF
TGCAGTGCGTCTACAGGGGGCGCCGACAATGAGCAGTTCTTC
>TRBV6-1|15|TRBJ2-1|many|TRBD2
CASSSGTSGIGEQFF
TGTGCCAGCAGTTCCGGGACTAGCGGGATAGGTGAGCAGTTCTTC
>TRBV19|14|TRBJ2-5|many|TRBD1
CASSNGRGQETQYF
TGTGCCAGTAGTAATGGCAGGGGGCAAGAGACCCAGTACTTC
>TRBV7-9|14|TRBJ1-3|.|.
CASSFDQIGNTIYF
TGTGCCAGCAGCTTTGACCAGATTGGGAACACCATATATTTT
>TRBV10-3|13|TRBJ2-5|.|.
CAIGANREETQYF
TGTGCCATCGGTGCGAACAGGGAAGAGACCCAGTACTTC
>TRBV29-1|15|TRBJ2-4|many|.
CSVESGDIPKNIQYF
TGCAGCGTTGAGTCTGGGGACATCCCCAAAAACATTCAGTACTTC
>TRBV29-1|15|TRBJ2-4|.|.
CSVEVRRIAKNIQYF
TGCAGCGTTGAAGTTCGGAGGATAGCCAAAAACATTCAGTACTTC
>TRBV5-4|17|TRBJ2-7|.|.
CASSPSPQVGRADEQYF
TGTGCCAGCAGCCCTTCTCCCCAGGTTGGACGGGCTGACGAGCAGTACTTC
>TRBV12-3/TRBV12-4|16|TRBJ1-5|.|.
CASSSGSIGSNQPQHF
TGTGCCAGCAGTTCGGGAAGCATAGGAAGCAATCAGCCCCAGCATTTT
>TRBV6-1|15|TRBJ2-2|.|.
CASSEAGLGPGELFF
TGTGCCAGCAGTGAAGCTGGGTTAGGGCCCGGGGAGCTGTTTTTT
>TRBV6-1|13|TRBJ1-1|many|TRBD1
CASNEPGQGEAFF
TGTGCCAGCAATGAGCCGGGACAGGGTGAAGCTTTCTTT
>TRBV30|13|TRBJ1-5|many|TRBD1
CAWGTGANQPQHF
TGTGCCTGGGGGACAGGGGCTAATCAGCCCCAGCATTTT
>TRBV28|15|TRBJ2-5|many|.
CASSLGRVYQETQYF
TGTGCCAGCAGTTTAGGTCGGGTATACCAAGAGACCCAGTACTTC
>TRBV28|17|TRBJ2-7|few|TRBD2
CASSLSLGTSGNYEQYF
TGTGCCAGCAGTTTATCACTCGGGACTAGCGGGAACTACGAGCAGTACTTC
>TRBV24-1|14|TRBJ2-1|many|TRBD2
CATAREGAYNEQFF
TGTGCCACCGCCCGGGAGGGCGCCTACAATGAGCAGTTCTTC